This is a list of T cell receptor beta chains from one sample in a study of OX40 agonist ivuxolimab in advanced cancers. Method: immunoSEQ multiplex PCR; TCRdb's copy keeps in-frame clones and lacks some. The sample lists about 50,000 clones, 80% seen once, with about 3.9% in the top ten. The sample here was CD4+ or CD8+ T cells sorted from blood, taken in a trial of the OX40 agonist ivuxolimab. Source of these receptors: an adult with an advanced solid tumor such as melanoma, head and neck, liver or kidney cancer. CDR3s include the opening cysteine and the closing phenylalanine or tryptophan. Each record gives: clone size, V gene, CDR3 length, J gene, D gene, CDR3 protein, CDR3 DNA. D genes are given only for firm matches. Where a row states a size, it is once, few, many or the class of an expanded clone; other rows omit it.

>.|TRBV28|12|TRBJ2-2|.
CASSALIGELFF
TGTGCCAGCAGCGCGTTAATCGGGGAGCTGTTTTTT
>.|TRBV7-8|16|TRBJ1-2|.
CASSFTGTGLNYGYTF
TGTGCCAGCAGCTTCACCGGGACCGGCCTCAACTATGGCTACACCTTC
>once|TRBV11-2|15|TRBJ1-1|.
CASSLDKGMNTEAFF
TGTGCCAGCAGCTTAGATAAGGGGATGAACACTGAAGCTTTCTTT
>few|TRBV19|14|TRBJ1-1|.
CASSTGTFGTEAFF
TGTGCCAGTAGTACGGGGACTTTTGGCACTGAAGCTTTCTTT
>.|TRBV6-6|14|TRBJ2-5|TRBD2
CASSSYSGGETQYF
TGTGCCAGCAGTTCGTATTCGGGGGGAGAGACCCAGTACTTC
>.|TRBV11-3|15|TRBJ1-2|TRBD1
CASSLGGQGALGYTF
TGTGCCAGCAGCTTAGGCGGACAGGGGGCGCTTGGCTACACCTTC
>once|TRBV6-5|15|TRBJ1-3|TRBD1
CASTLSRDRGNTIYF
TGTGCCAGCACCCTGTCCCGGGACAGGGGTAACACCATATATTTT
>.|TRBV10-2|17|TRBJ1-2|TRBD1
CASSEPPRDRGFKGYTF
TGCGCCAGCAGTGAACCGCCCCGGGACAGGGGGTTTAAGGGCTACACCTTC
>few|TRBV19|14|TRBJ1-5|.
CASSMTGGGQPQHF
TGTGCCAGTAGTATGACCGGGGGCGGCCAGCCCCAGCATTTT
>.|TRBV6-5|15|TRBJ2-7|.
CASRERRELNYEQYF
TGTGCCAGCAGGGAACGCCGGGAACTTAACTACGAGCAGTACTTC
>.|TRBV9|14|TRBJ1-1|TRBD1
CASSAWDRGTEAFF
TGTGCCAGCAGCGCCTGGGACAGAGGCACTGAAGCTTTCTTT
>once|TRBV27|12|TRBJ2-7|.
CASSLRPYEQYF
TGTGCCAGCAGTTTAAGGCCCTACGAGCAGTACTTC
>few|TRBV15|17|TRBJ2-5|TRBD2
CATSSPRGAGGRETQYF
TGTGCCACCAGCTCCCCCAGAGGAGCGGGGGGGCGAGAGACCCAGTACTTC
>once|TRBV5-1|15|TRBJ2-7|.
CASSLIQGGGYEQYF
TGCGCCAGCAGCTTAATACAGGGTGGTGGATACGAGCAGTACTTC
>.|TRBV6-4|13|TRBJ1-5|.
CASSTTANQPQHF
TGTGCCAGCAGTACGACAGCCAATCAGCCCCAGCATTTT
>.|TRBV5-1|14|TRBJ2-3|.
CASSLEASLDTQYF
TGCGCCAGCAGCTTGGAGGCTAGCTTAGATACGCAGTATTTT
>once|TRBV15|13|TRBJ1-1|.
CATRGGALTEAFF
TGTGCCACCCGCGGGGGCGCGTTGACTGAAGCTTTCTTT
>.|TRBV10-3|14|TRBJ1-1|.
CAISEPGWGTEAFF
TGTGCCATCAGTGAGCCGGGATGGGGGACTGAAGCTTTCTTT
>.|TRBV7-2|17|TRBJ2-1|TRBD2
CASSLGGGASSYNEQFF
TGTGCCAGCAGCTTAGGCGGGGGGGCTAGCTCCTACAATGAGCAGTTCTTC
>few|TRBV27|16|TRBJ2-1|TRBD1
CASSPLPGGSYNEQFF
TGTGCCAGCAGTCCTCTACCAGGGGGTTCCTACAATGAGCAGTTCTTC
>.|TRBV18|20|TRBJ1-4|TRBD1
CASSPPRSTGGWSTNEKLFF
TGTGCCAGCTCACCACCGCGATCGACAGGGGGCTGGTCCACTAATGAAAAACTGTTTTTT
>.|TRBV6-6|12|TRBJ1-1|.
CASAPQGTEAFF
TGTGCCAGCGCACCCCAGGGGACTGAAGCTTTCTTT
>once|TRBV5-5|15|TRBJ1-1|.
CASSLDPGGRTEAFF
TGTGCCAGCAGCCTGGACCCGGGGGGGCGGACTGAAGCTTTCTTT
>.|TRBV2|15|TRBJ1-5|.
CASSDPGGGNQPQHF
TGTGCCAGCAGCGACCCCGGGGGAGGCAATCAGCCCCAGCATTTT
>.|TRBV5-4|15|TRBJ1-1|TRBD1
CASSSKTGENTEAFF
TGTGCCAGCAGTTCTAAGACAGGGGAGAACACTGAAGCTTTCTTT
>.|TRBV6-1|18|TRBJ2-2|TRBD2
CASSDPSGGIRDTGELFF
TGTGCCAGCAGTGACCCTAGCGGGGGGATCCGTGACACCGGGGAGCTGTTTTTT
>.|TRBV29-1|15|TRBJ2-1|TRBD2
CSVVRGGSSYNEQFF
TGCAGCGTTGTGCGGGGGGGCTCCTCCTACAATGAGCAGTTCTTC
>.|TRBV6-5|14|TRBJ1-3|TRBD1
CASSPGTGRDTIYF
TGTGCCAGCAGCCCCGGGACAGGGAGGGACACCATATATTTT
>.|TRBV29-1|12|TRBJ1-2|.
CSVEDSLYGYTF
TGCAGCGTTGAAGACAGTCTTTATGGCTACACCTTC
>.|TRBV5-8|17|TRBJ1-2|.
CASSWGGGRGPSYGYTF
TGTGCCAGCAGCTGGGGCGGAGGGCGAGGACCCAGCTATGGCTACACCTTC
>medium-sized|TRBV27|16|TRBJ1-2|TRBD1
CASSLRGTEIFYGYTF
TGTGCCAGCAGTTTAAGAGGGACAGAGATTTTCTATGGCTACACCTTC
>few|TRBV4-2|15|TRBJ1-2|TRBD1
CASSQESGQPNGYTF
TGTGCCAGCAGCCAAGAATCGGGACAGCCAAATGGCTACACCTTC
>.|TRBV9|16|TRBJ1-3|.
CASSVGGSNSGNTIYF
TGTGCCAGCAGCGTAGGAGGTTCCAACTCTGGAAACACCATATATTTT
>.|TRBV10-3|14|TRBJ1-2|.
CAISLDGSNYGYTF
TGTGCCATCAGCTTGGACGGTAGCAACTATGGCTACACCTTC
>.|TRBV7-6|14|TRBJ2-7|TRBD1
CASSLAGQGEEQYF
TGTGCCAGCAGCTTAGCGGGACAGGGTGAAGAGCAGTACTTC
>.|TRBV7-9|13|TRBJ2-3|.
CASSLAGADTQYF
TGTGCCAGCAGCTTAGCTGGGGCAGATACGCAGTATTTT
>.|TRBV10-1|16|TRBJ2-3|.
CASSGQTGTLSDTQYF
TGCGCCAGCAGTGGCCAGACCGGGACACTCTCAGATACGCAGTATTTT
>.|TRBV7-6|16|TRBJ2-2|.
CASSLAERRFTGELFF
TGTGCCAGCAGCTTAGCAGAGCGGCGATTCACCGGGGAGCTGTTTTTT
>.|TRBV21-1|15|TRBJ2-2|.
CASSKGTDNTGELFF
TGTGCCAGCAGCAAAGGGACAGATAACACCGGGGAGCTGTTTTTT
>.|TRBV5-1|14|TRBJ1-6|.
CASSRTRDNSPLHF
TGCGCCAGCAGCAGGACAAGAGATAATTCACCCCTCCACTTT
>.|TRBV30|13|TRBJ1-2|TRBD1
CAWQKDRPYGYTF
TGTGCCTGGCAGAAGGACAGGCCCTATGGCTACACCTTC
>.|TRBV2|13|TRBJ2-7|TRBD2
CASRTSGRDEQYF
TGTGCCAGCAGGACTAGCGGGAGGGACGAGCAGTACTTC
>.|TRBV20-1|10|TRBJ1-2|.
CSARDEGYTF
TGCAGTGCTAGAGATGAGGGCTACACCTTC
>.|TRBV5-6|14|TRBJ2-7|.
CASGRQGLSYEQYF
TGTGCCAGCGGAAGACAGGGACTATCCTACGAGCAGTACTTC
>few|TRBV5-1|14|TRBJ2-2|.
CASGGQTNTGELFF
TGCGCCAGTGGGGGGCAGACGAACACCGGGGAGCTGTTTTTT
>.|TRBV11-2|15|TRBJ2-5|.
CASSPPGFGQETQYF
TGTGCCAGCAGCCCCCCCGGGTTTGGTCAAGAGACCCAGTACTTC
>.|TRBV5-4|13|TRBJ2-5|TRBD1
CASSLRTGETQYF
TGTGCCAGCAGCTTGAGGACAGGAGAGACCCAGTACTTC
>.|TRBV21-1|15|TRBJ2-7|.
CASSKREVPSYEQYF
TGTGCCAGCAGCAAGAGGGAAGTTCCCAGCTACGAGCAGTACTTC
>.|TRBV5-1|15|TRBJ2-3|.
CASSLAPTSTDTQYF
TGCGCCAGCAGCTTGGCGCCCACTAGCACAGATACGCAGTATTTT
>.|TRBV2|16|TRBJ1-3|.
CASSSPLGGSGNTIYF
TGTGCCAGCAGTTCTCCCCTTGGGGGCAGTGGAAACACCATATATTTT
>.|TRBV5-6|14|TRBJ2-7|.
CASSPRTQVYEQYF
TGTGCCAGCAGCCCCAGGACACAAGTTTACGAGCAGTACTTC
>.|TRBV4-3|15|TRBJ1-4|.
CASSLLAGAYEKLFF
TGCGCCAGCAGCCTCCTAGCGGGGGCTTATGAAAAACTGTTTTTT
>.|TRBV27|18|TRBJ2-1|.
CASSPSGLLRRSNNEQFF
TGTGCCAGCAGTCCATCGGGACTGTTGCGGCGTTCGAACAATGAGCAGTTCTTC
>.|TRBV7-2|13|TRBJ1-1|TRBD1
CASTLDRGAEAFF
TGTGCCAGCACCCTAGACAGGGGGGCTGAAGCTTTCTTT
>.|TRBV12-5|15|TRBJ1-1|.
CASGLVVTGNTEAFF
TGTGCTAGTGGTTTGGTAGTAACGGGAAACACTGAAGCTTTCTTT